This T cell receptor (beta chain) was retrieved from a study of blood T cells in healthy people across ages (dated by TCRdb to 2013 to 2016). Background for the entire study: In model experiments, roughly one uniquely barcoded TCR beta cDNA molecule per two T cells was captured by template switching. Donors were grouped into four age groups: young (average roughly 17 years), middle-aged (39), aged (around 60) and long-lived (82). Using the same blood draw, the study looked at two additional independent replicas of 1 million unique cDNA reads for two donors, one aged 18 to 29 and the other aged 80 or older. Age-related changes in TCR beta repertoire diversity were measured in the study by deep sequencing normalized with unique cDNA molecular identifiers. To avoid experimental bias, donors of different ages were randomly spread across the sequencing lanes.

Library creation used 5' RACE. Sequencing was performed on an Illumina HiSeq 2500. A second PCR of 7 to 11 cycles was performed with a sample-barcoded 5' primer and a J-beta primer mix. Each TCR beta cDNA molecule received a unique molecular identifier from a template-switch 5' adaptor carrying 12 random nucleotides. At least 2.5 million CDR3-containing paired-end reads were obtained from each sample. The Mint cDNA synthesis kit, primed by a TRBC-specific oligonucleotide, was used to synthesize first-strand cDNA from all RNA. All cDNA was treated with uracil-DNA glycosylase and then went through a first 18-cycle PCR with the universal primers M1SS and BC2_uni_R. The paper's processing steps were these. For normalization, 1 million high-quality reads, each with a distinct molecular identifier, were randomly selected from each sample. Instead of being binned into consensus sequences, reads that shared molecular identifiers were thrown out. MiTCR, run with a Q25 quality threshold and the strictest error-elimination algorithm, handled CDR3 identification, clonotype clustering and error correction. Lower-bound total TCR beta diversity was estimated with a nonparametric unseen species model using Euler transformation. Using fastp at Q25 and MiXCR, TCRdb reprocessed the public reads and kept productive beta chains. Each entry merges the rows of one CDR3 protein and shows their most common DNA and genes. These V and J calls rely on TCRdb rather than the paper's analysis. Across this sample there are hundreds of thousands of distinct CDR3 sequences, with about half seen only once. Roughly a third of the sample lies in the top ten.

Study-wide findings and limitations: Because donor CMV infection status was unknown, age-related changes in expanded clonotypes were potentially confounded. Compared with the aged group, more naive CD4+ T cells, fewer expanded clones and increased TCR diversity were shown by the long-lived group, suggesting age selection. Observed TCR beta diversity correlated strongly with the percentage of naive T cells measured by flow cytometry. Estimates of total diversity based on one million sequenced T cells were regarded as lower bounds and as underestimates. Bulk unsorted PBMC profiling prevented conclusive comparison of naive and antigen-experienced compartments. Observed TCR beta diversity per million T cells fell roughly linearly with age, and a significant reduction was already apparent by age about 43.

The germline V gene (reference sequence) sets CDR1 to DFQATT and CDR2 to SNEGSKA. Cut back by 3 bases and 3 bases, the V and J ends lie 6 bases apart. Its CDR3 holds 13 amino acids, cysteine through phenylalanine. Only the CDR3 part of the read is kept: 39 bases, read in frame from the first base. Systemically healthy Caucasian individuals from Russia, some 40 in total and aged about 6 to 95 years, were included as donors. Roughly 11 milliliters of peripheral blood were drawn from each donor into EDTA-treated Vacutainer tubes. PBMCs were isolated by Ficoll-Paque density-gradient centrifugation, with at least 7 million obtained per sample. Total RNA, at least 5 micrograms per sample, was extracted from PBMCs with Trizol reagent. Naive CD45RAhigh/CD27high T cell percentages were measured by flow cytometry on a PBMC aliquot from every donor. Regarding this clonotype: It lacks a known antigen. No base-level quality is on record; no much larger clone is a single base apart.

This clonotype was obtained from a woman aged 60-70 years in good health. The V gene is TRBV20-1 and the J gene is TRBJ2-6; no D gene can be assigned with confidence. Sequencing was performed on blood. The DNA reads TGCAGTGCTAGCACTGGTGGGGCCAACGTCCTGACTTTC. This is translated as CSASTGGANVLTF.